This passage covers 21 T cell receptor beta chains from one sample sequenced in a study of cytomegalovirus exposure and HLA in healthy donors. The PCR ran on 60 Vbeta and 13 Jbeta primers. TCRdb keeps only in-frame clones here, not all; method: immunoSEQ multiplex PCR. The repertoire includes more than 45,000 clones, approximately 84% of them detected once, and about 3% sits in the top ten. Sequenced sample: PBMCs. The source of these receptors is a middle-aged man in good health and CMV-seronegative.

The V call is TRBV29-1, the J call TRBJ1-2; D might be TRBD1 (6 bases). Trimming took 5 bases from V and 4 from J, leaving 11 bases between them. This CDR3 is 12 amino acids long. CDR1 and CDR2 (germline): SQVTM, ANQGSEA. CDR3 loop: CSVREGGYGYTF. CDR3 bases: TGCAGCGTTAGAGAAGGGGGCTATGGCTACACCTTC.

This clone is medium-sized (0.01 to 0.1%) within its sample. DNA of the CDR3: TGTGCCACCAGCTCAACACAGGGCTCCTACAATGAGCAGTTCTTC. Amino acid sequence: CATSSTQGSYNEQFF. J is TRBJ2-1 and V is TRBV15; weak D call: TRBD1 (6 bases). V was pared by 5 bases and J by 0 bases, with 11 bases between. This CDR3 spans 15 amino acids. Germline V gene sequence: CDR1 LNHNV, CDR2 YYDKDF (reference sequence).

The gene calls are TRBV10-1 and TRBJ2-3; D gene unclear. CDR1 is WNHNN and CDR2 is SYGVQD in the germline V gene (reference sequence). This CDR3 spans 16 amino acids. V dropped 3 bases and J dropped 2 bases, with 15 bases sitting between them. CDR3 nucleotide sequence: TGCGCCAGCAGTGATTCGAGTGGGCCGGCCACAGATACGCAGTATTTT. Translated: CASSDSSGPATDTQYF.

The chain combines TRBV5-6 with TRBJ1-2; D might be TRBD1 (5 bases). The germline gives CDR1 SGHDT, CDR2 YYEEEE. The length of the CDR3 is 14 residues. V was cut by 2 bases and J by 5 bases, with 13 bases left in between. The CDR3 nucleotides read TGTGCCAGCAGCTTCTGGGGGGGTTTATATGGCTACACCTTC. Translated: CASSFWGGLYGYTF.

This chain links TRBV4-1 with TRBJ2-6, with D possibly being TRBD1 (5 bases). The germline V gene has CDR1 MGHRA and CDR2 YSYEKL. The CDR3 is made up of 18 amino acids. V was pared by 1 base and J by 1 base, with 14 bases between. The CDR3 loop is CASSQAGGRESGANVLTF. The CDR3, as DNA: TGCGCCAGCAGCCAAGCCGGCGGCAGGGAATCTGGGGCCAACGTCCTGACTTTC.

This clone was seen only once. The V and J genes are TRBV7-5 and TRBJ2-1; TRBD1, the table's D call, was not compared with the DNA. TRBV7-5 is designated a pseudogene. The CDR3 is made up of 12 amino acids. The chain's CDR3 is CVRSPKGAPRFF. CDR3 coding DNA: TGTGTCAGAAGCCCCAAGGGGGCGCCGCGGTTCTTC.

V usage is TRBV6-5 and J usage is TRBJ1-5; 9 bases are shared with TRBD1. In germline, CDR1 is MNHEY, CDR2 SVGAGI. The CDR3 is 15 amino acids. The ends lost 6 bases at V and 6 bases at J; junction bases unmatched: 9. The CDR3 reads CASSKTGGAGQPQHF. As DNA, the CDR3 is TGTGCCAGCAGCAAAACAGGGGGCGCGGGTCAGCCCCAGCATTTT.

The gene calls are TRBV27 and TRBJ1-6; 10 nucleotides align to TRBD1. CDR3 length: 19 amino acids. Germline assignment: CDR1 MNHEY and CDR2 SMNVEV (reference sequence). Trimming cost V 1 base and J 8 bases; bases outside gene matches: 14. DNA for the CDR3: TGTGCCAGCAGTTTATACGTCTCGGGACAGGGGATTGGGGATTCACCCCTCCACTTT. It translates to CASSLYVSGQGIGDSPLHF.

V and J are TRBV4-1 and TRBJ1-6, with TRBD1 matching over 9 bases. V was clipped by 0 bases and J by 0 bases; unmatched bases: 15. This CDR3 contains 22 residues. The germline V gene encodes CDR1 MGHRA and CDR2 YSYEKL. CDR3 nucleotide sequence: TGCGCCAGCAGCCAAGATATTGCCGGGACAGGGATCCCGAGCTCCTATAATTCACCCCTCCACTTT. This gives the protein CASSQDIAGTGIPSSYNSPLHF.

The chain recombines TRBV6-1 with TRBJ1-5; TRBD1 aligns across 9 bases. Germline-derived CDR1 and CDR2 are MNHNS and SASEGT. J gave up 4 bases and V 1 base, and 8 bases lay outside the gene matches. The CDR3 contains 17 residues. The CDR3 sequence is CASSEGGTGWKNQPQHF. Written as DNA, the CDR3 is TGTGCCAGCAGTGAAGGAGGGACAGGGTGGAAAAATCAGCCCCAGCATTTT.

This chain connects TRBV5-6 to TRBJ1-2; D uncertain. This CDR3 comprises 13 residues. CDR1 and CDR2 from the germline V gene are SGHDT and YYEEEE. V was clipped by 0 bases and J by 4 bases, with 7 bases between them. The CDR3 spells CASSLGRAYGYTF. The DNA of the CDR3 is TGTGCCAGCAGCTTGGGGAGGGCCTATGGCTACACCTTC.

This chain connects TRBV7-9 to TRBJ2-7; 7 bases agree with TRBD1. Germline assignment: CDR1 SEHNR and CDR2 FQNEAQ (reference sequence). Losses at the gene ends were 4 bases for V and 7 bases for J; bases not matched to a gene: 7. This CDR3 has 13 residues. CDR3 protein: CASSSGQAVEQYF. CDR3 sequence (DNA): TGTGCCAGCAGCTCCGGACAGGCTGTTGAGCAGTACTTC.

The chain recombines TRBV2 with TRBJ1-4, with D possibly matching TRBD1 (5 bases). The CDR3 sequence is 14 residues long. Germline loops: CDR1 SNHLY, CDR2 FYNNEI. Between the trimmed V and J ends, which lost 6 bases and 8 bases, there was a span of 16 bases. CDR3 in DNA: TGTGCCAGCAGGGGGGGGACGTTTTACGAAAAACTGTTTTTT. This translates into CASRGGTFYEKLFF.

The rearrangement links TRBV13 to TRBJ2-3; TRBD2 aligns across 7 bases. V shed 2 bases, J shed 5 bases, and the junction held 7 bases outside the gene matches. This CDR3 contains 15 residues. Germline lookup yields CDR1 PRHDT and CDR2 FYEKMQ (reference sequence). CDR3 nucleotides: TGTGCCAGCAGCTTACAGCGGGGAAGGGTAGATACGCAGTATTTT. This gives the protein CASSLQRGRVDTQYF.

V is TRBV2 and J is TRBJ2-1; D is possibly TRBD1 (6 bases). V was cut by 7 bases and J by 4 bases, with 17 bases left in between. CDR3 length equals 15 residues. Germline lookup yields CDR1 SNHLY and CDR2 FYNNEI. The CDR3 bases are TGTGCCAGCACCCCATCTGGGACAAATTACAATGAGCAGTTCTTC. Protein product: CASTPSGTNYNEQFF.

This clone was seen once. The chain links TRBV7-6 to TRBJ2-3; 7 bases match TRBD2. V trimming: 3 bases; J trimming: 0 bases; junction bases outside the gene matches: 9. The CDR3 runs 17 residues. Germline CDR1 and CDR2: SGHVS and FNYEAQ. The CDR3 DNA sequence: TGTGCCAGCAGCTTCCTTGGGGGGGGACCTAGCACAGATACGCAGTATTTT. It is translated as CASSFLGGGPSTDTQYF.

The chain links TRBV6-5 to TRBJ2-7; D perhaps matches TRBD2 (6 bases). The CDR3 has 14 amino acids. The germline gives CDR1 MNHEY, CDR2 SVGAGI. V lost 8 bases and J lost 4, with 18 bases in between. CDR3 residues: CASARGTVSYEQYF. As DNA, the CDR3 is TGTGCCAGCGCCCGCGGGACGGTCTCTTACGAGCAGTACTTC.

This clone showed up just a few times. This sequence joins TRBV7-6 and TRBJ1-2, with D possibly matching TRBD1 (6 bases). The V end was cut by 4 bases, the J end by 6 bases, with 18 bases between. Germline V gives CDR1 SGHVS, CDR2 FNYEAQ. CDR3 length: 15 amino acids. The CDR3 DNA is TGTGCCAGCAGCTCGGGCGGGGGGCTAGCGGATGGCTACACCTTC. Translating gives CASSSGGGLADGYTF.

The rearrangement uses TRBV5-6 and TRBJ2-7, with a weak D call TRBD1 (6 bases). V gave up 4 bases and J gave up 3 bases, with 14 bases separating them. Germline assignment: CDR1 SGHDT and CDR2 YYEEEE. CDR3 length: 14 residues. DNA of the CDR3: TGTGCCAGCAGCCCCAGGGGTCCCATCTACGAGCAGTACTTC. Translation: CASSPRGPIYEQYF.

The rearrangement uses TRBV6-9 and TRBJ2-7; 9 bases fit TRBD2. The V gene's germline CDR1 is MNHGY and CDR2 SVAAGI. V dropped 6 bases and J dropped 3; count of bases not matched to a gene: 6. This CDR3 has 14 residues. CDR3 loop: CASRPGLALYEQYF. Here the CDR3 DNA reads TGTGCCAGCAGACCGGGACTAGCCCTCTACGAGCAGTACTTC.

The chain employs TRBV7-9 and TRBJ2-3; D uncertain. Germline V CDR1 and CDR2: SEHNR, FQNEAQ (reference sequence). Deletions cut 5 bases from V and 6 bases from J, with 15 bases between. The CDR3 sequence is 14 residues long. The CDR3 here is CASSPYGLGDTQYF. The CDR3 DNA reads TGTGCCAGCAGCCCGTACGGTCTCGGGGATACGCAGTATTTT.